These 16 T cell receptor beta chains were all obtained from the same sample, sequenced in a study of patients and donors after allogeneic stem cell transplantation. MiXCR, run by TCRdb on the RT-PCR reads, gives a single entry per CDR3 protein. The sample carries under 200,000 distinct CDR3 sequences, over 25% recorded once. The source material was blood, either unsorted or a sorted T cell fraction (not recorded which). These receptors were collected from a human donor who was either an allogeneic HSCT recipient or a stem cell or donor lymphocyte infusion donor (not recorded which). It is not recorded whose cells these are; they may come from a transplant donor.

In its sample, this clonotype was seen a few times. The V and J genes are TRBV21-1 and TRBJ1-6; TRBD1, the table's D call, lacks a check against the DNA. TRBV21-1 is shown as a pseudogene. CDR3 length equals 13 residues. The CDR3 protein is CASPRGGGSPLHF. The CDR3 DNA follows: TGTGCCAGCCCACGGGGCGGCGGTTCACCCCTCCACTTT.

A single count supports this clonotype. The rearrangement joins TRBV2 to TRBJ2-3; D might be TRBD1 or TRBD2, each matching 5 bases. The CDR3 is 12 amino acids. Deletions cut 6 bases from V and 12 bases from J, with 16 bases between. Per the germline V gene, CDR1 is SNHLY and CDR2 is FYNNEI. This chain's CDR3 is CASRSRGPGQYF. As DNA, the CDR3 is TGTGCCAGCAGGTCTCGGGGACCCGGCCAGTATTTT.

The chain joins TRBV29-1 to TRBJ2-7; tentative D call: TRBD1 (5 bases). Trimming took 4 bases from V and 4 from J, leaving 11 bases between them. Germline assignment: CDR1 SQVTM and CDR2 ANQGSEA. This CDR3 spans 12 amino acids. The CDR3 coding sequence is TGCAGCGTTGTCCGGACACCTTACGAGCAGTACTTC. Translating gives CSVVRTPYEQYF.

The chain is built from TRBV4-3 and TRBJ2-3, with 9 bases fitting TRBD2. V lost 0 bases, J lost 4 bases, and 8 bases stayed unmatched. CDR1 is LGHNA and CDR2 is YSLEER in the germline V gene. The length of the CDR3 is 17 residues. CDR3 sequence: CASSQDPSGRSADTQYF. The CDR3 DNA reads as TGCGCCAGCAGCCAAGATCCCAGCGGGAGGAGCGCAGATACGCAGTATTTT.

V gene TRBV15 combines with J gene TRBJ2-2; D gene uncertain. V was clipped by 5 bases and J by 7 bases, with 8 bases between them. This CDR3 has 12 amino acids. Germline CDR1 reads LNHNV; CDR2 reads YYDKDF (reference sequence). CDR3 amino acids: CATSDPGGELFF. The CDR3 DNA reads TGTGCCACCAGCGACCCGGGCGGGGAGCTGTTTTTT.

The chain couples TRBV6-1 to TRBJ2-7; a possible D gene is TRBD2 (6 bases). Germline CDR1 MNHNS, CDR2 SASEGT. The V end was cut by 3 bases, the J end by 2 bases, with 11 bases between. The CDR3 is made up of 14 amino acids. This CDR3 reads CASSEYTGAYEQYF. Here the CDR3 DNA reads TGTGCCAGCAGTGAGTATACGGGGGCCTACGAGCAGTACTTC.

The chain has TRBV27 and TRBJ2-2, with TRBD1 matching over 7 bases. Germline V CDR1 and CDR2: MNHEY, SMNVEV (reference sequence). This CDR3 is 16 amino acids long. Germline trimming cut 4 bases from V and 1 base from J; bases unmatched to any gene: 6. The CDR3 spells CASSSLRTGNTGELFF. The CDR3 coding sequence is TGTGCCAGCAGTTCCCTCCGGACAGGGAACACCGGGGAGCTGTTTTTT.

The sample holds one count of this clonotype. The genes are TRBV5-5 and TRBJ2-7; 7 positions match TRBD2. With 3 bases clipped from V and 0 bases from J, the junction kept 12 bases outside the gene matches. Germline V lookup: CDR1 SGHKS, CDR2 YYEKEE (reference sequence). The CDR3 consists of 17 residues. The CDR3 DNA follows: TGTGCCAGCAGCTGGGCCCTAGGTGGCGGGAGCTCCTACGAGCAGTACTTC. Residues: CASSWALGGGSSYEQYF.

This clonotype was counted only a few times. Here the CDR3 DNA reads TGTGCCAGCAGTTACTGGACAGGGGGTAAGGTCTCTGAAGCTTTCTTT. This encodes CASSYWTGGKVSEAFF. The V and J genes are TRBV6-5 and TRBJ1-1, with 10 nucleotides matching TRBD1. This CDR3 has 16 residues. Germline CDR1 MNHEY, CDR2 SVGAGI. Unmatched junction bases numbered 8, after V lost 1 base and J lost 6 bases.

The chain uses TRBV28 and TRBJ2-1; a possible D gene is TRBD2 (7 bases). Germline V lookup: CDR1 MDHEN, CDR2 SYDVKM. V was trimmed by 4 bases and J by 5 bases, leaving 12 bases between them. This CDR3 has 14 residues. In DNA, the CDR3 is TGTGCCAGCAGTTCAACAGGGAGGGACAATGAGCAGTTCTTC. Its protein is CASSSTGRDNEQFF.

The table lists this clonotype with a few counts. The genes are TRBV24-1 and TRBJ2-3; 13 nucleotides match TRBD2. With V trimmed by 4 bases and J by 4 bases, 1 base remained unmatched. CDR1 is KGHDR and CDR2 is SFDVKD in the germline V gene. This CDR3 comprises 15 residues. This CDR3 is CATSELAGGADTQYF. The CDR3 bases are TGTGCCACCAGTGAACTAGCGGGAGGGGCAGATACGCAGTATTTT.

Only a few counts were recorded for this clonotype. The chain is built from TRBV4-3 and TRBJ2-2, with D possibly matching TRBD2 (5 bases). Germline CDR1 and CDR2: LGHNA and YSLEER. This CDR3 spans 16 amino acids. V lost 0 bases and J lost 7, with 15 bases in between. CDR3 bases: TGCGCCAGCAGCCAAGATCGAGGCGACGGACTCGGGGAGCTGTTTTTT. As protein: CASSQDRGDGLGELFF.

This chain uses TRBV5-1 with TRBJ2-7; TRBD1 agrees at 8 bases. The CDR3 totals 14 residues. Germline assignment: CDR1 SGHRS and CDR2 YFSETQ. The V and J ends lost 4 bases and 5 bases, in that order; junction bases with no gene match: 8. The CDR3 DNA is TGCGCCAGCAGCCCAAGACAGGGGCAAAACGAGCAGTACTTC. This sequence encodes CASSPRQGQNEQYF.

The rearrangement links TRBV12-3 or TRBV12-4 to TRBJ2-3, with 10 bases identical to TRBD2. This CDR3 is 15 amino acids long. J was trimmed by 2 bases and V by 7 bases; bases with no gene match: 6. The CDR3 sequence is CASTVGLALTDTQYF. The CDR3 DNA sequence: TGTGCCAGCACGGTGGGACTAGCGCTCACAGATACGCAGTATTTT.

The V call is TRBV6-1, the J call TRBJ2-7; D ambiguous. Germline V gene lookup returns CDR1 MNHNS and CDR2 SASEGT. CDR3 length equals 12 residues. V dropped 1 base and J dropped 3 bases, with 4 bases sitting between them. This CDR3 is CASSEENYEQYF. In DNA form, the CDR3 reads TGTGCCAGCAGTGAAGAGAACTACGAGCAGTACTTC.

There are a few counts of this clonotype. V usage is TRBV18 and J usage is TRBJ2-7, with 10 bases that match TRBD2. V trimming: 3 bases; J trimming: 0 bases; junction bases outside the gene matches: 2. The length of the CDR3 is 15 residues. Germline V gives CDR1 KGHSH, CDR2 LQKENI. DNA for the CDR3: TGTGCCAGCTCACCGGCTAGCGGGAGCTCCTACGAGCAGTACTTC. Its translation: CASSPASGSSYEQYF.